The entry below describes one T cell receptor (beta chain). The data originate from a study of blood T cell repertoires in COVID-19. The CDR3 runs 11 residues. CDR1 is MNHEY, CDR2 SVGAGI, per germline. Deletions cut 5 bases from V and 9 bases from J, with 5 bases between. The table came from immunoSEQ multiplex PCR; TCRdb's copy has only in-frame clones and leaves some out. The repertoire has 110,000 or so clones, approximately 85% of them found once; the top ten carry more than 5%. What was sequenced was peripheral blood. This TCR was recovered from a woman in her fifties or sixties with COVID-19, enrolled during active disease. The V and J genes are TRBV6-5 and TRBJ1-6, with D unclear. Written as DNA, the CDR3 is TGTGCCAGCAGTACGAGTTCACCCCTCCACTTT. It translates to CASSTSSPLHF.